This T cell receptor beta chain was profiled in a study of cytomegalovirus exposure and HLA in healthy donors. 13 Jbeta primers and 60 Vbeta primers were used for the PCR. Generated by immunoSEQ multiplex PCR, the TCRdb table keeps only in-frame clones and is missing some. The table includes approximately 59,000 clones, 78% detected once. Comment on this clone: Its antigen is as yet unknown. The same CDR3 is also encoded by other DNA sequences in this sample.

Germline CDR1 is LNHDA and CDR2 is SQIVND (reference sequence). The CDR3 is 13 amino acids. The V and J ends lost 4 bases and 6 bases, in that order; junction bases with no gene match: 0. Broader study findings: Altogether, 170 or so TCR beta chains were recorded as cytomegalovirus-associated. Several of the most significant clusters appeared, in a later analysis, to be linked to common viral pathogens. An analysis was carried out later, and it reportedly showed fewer N-insertions in an Asian-associated ancestry cluster than the approximately 700-donor mean. It was reported that TCR beta sequences correctly inferred the HLA-A and HLA-B alleles for most subjects.

This TCR was recovered from a girl aged 5-17 years in good health and CMV-seropositive. The specimen was PBMCs. The chain carries TRBV19 and TRBJ2-2; 9 positions agree with TRBD1. CDR3 in amino acids: CASSRQGAGELFF. CDR3 nucleotides: TGTGCCAGTAGTAGACAGGGGGCCGGGGAGCTGTTTTTT.